These 20 T cell receptor beta chains were sequenced from one sample in a study of cytomegalovirus exposure and HLA in healthy donors. It was with 60 Vbeta and 13 Jbeta primers that the PCR ran. Here immunoSEQ multiplex PCR was the method, and the copy in TCRdb shows in-frame clones only, minus some. The data hold around 94,000 clones, with roughly 78% observed a single time. Sequencing used PBMCs. Every receptor here comes from a male donor in good health and CMV-seropositive.

This clone was detected a few times. The chain has TRBV19 and TRBJ1-1; D perhaps matches TRBD1 (5 bases). This CDR3 spans 13 amino acids. V lost 5 bases and J lost 4, with 11 bases in between. Germline CDR1 and CDR2: LNHDA and SQIVND (reference sequence). CDR3 DNA: TGTGCCAGTAGTTCCAGGGTTCGCACTGAAGCTTTCTTT. Translation: CASSSRVRTEAFF.

The V gene is TRBV11-2, the J gene TRBJ2-5, with TRBD2 identical over 7 bases. The CDR3 is 14 residues long. Germline assignment: CDR1 SGHAT and CDR2 FQNNGV. V was clipped by 3 bases and J by 1 base; unmatched bases: 2. The CDR3: CASSFSGGQETQYF. As DNA, the CDR3 is TGTGCCAGCAGCTTTTCGGGGGGCCAAGAGACCCAGTACTTC.

The chain carries TRBV7-9 and TRBJ2-2, with a weak D call TRBD2 (5 bases). V was clipped by 0 bases and J by 3 bases, with 8 bases between them. This CDR3 contains 15 residues. Germline CDR1 and CDR2: SEHNR and FQNEAQ (reference sequence). The CDR3 nucleotides are TGTGCCAGCAGCTTAGCGGGAGTTGACACCGGGGAGCTGTTTTTT. Encoded protein: CASSLAGVDTGELFF.

This clone was observed once. The V call is TRBV19, the J call TRBJ1-5; D is uncertain. CDR1 is LNHDA and CDR2 is SQIVND in the germline V gene (reference sequence). Trimming shortened V by 8 bases and J by 5 bases, and 13 bases separated the two germline ends. The CDR3 is 13 amino acids. For the CDR3, the DNA is TGTGCCAGTGGAGGTTTGGCGTATCAGCCCCAGCATTTT. Its translation: CASGGLAYQPQHF. Using reference TRBV19 and TRBJ1-5 for the parts outside the CDR3, the full variable domain is DGGITQSPKYLFRKEGQNVTLSCEQNLNHDAMYWYRQDPGQGLRLIYYSQIVNDFQKGDIAEGYSVSREKKESFPLTVTSAQKNPTAFYLCASGGLAYQPQHFGDGTRLSIL.

For the CDR3, the DNA is TGTGCCAGCAGCCACGACGAGAGGCGCTACGAGCAGTACTTC. It translates to CASSHDERRYEQYF. This chain links TRBV7-9 with TRBJ2-7; D gene uncertain. The CDR3 sequence is 14 residues long. Germline V gene lookup returns CDR1 SEHNR and CDR2 FQNEAQ (reference sequence). The V end lost 5 bases, the J end lost 3 bases, and 14 bases lay between the germline ends.

The rearrangement uses TRBV6-5 and TRBJ1-2; D uncertain. Germline V gene data show CDR1 as MNHEY and CDR2 as SVGAGI. Trimming cost V 2 bases and J 8 bases, with 9 bases left between them. The CDR3 spans 12 residues. CDR3 sequence reads: CASSYGSLGYTF. The CDR3 region has the DNA TGTGCCAGCAGTTACGGCTCGCTGGGCTACACCTTC.

In this sample, this clone turned up once. The gene calls are TRBV28 and TRBJ1-2, with 7 bases identical to TRBD1. The trim removed 6 bases at V and 0 bases at J, leaving 7 bases unmatched. Germline lookup yields CDR1 MDHEN and CDR2 SYDVKM. The CDR3 covers 15 residues. CDR3 sequence (DNA): TGTGCCAGCAGGGTCCGGCAGGGGGCTAACTATGGCTACACCTTC. Translating gives CASRVRQGANYGYTF.

This clone appeared a single time. The chain recombines TRBV19 with TRBJ2-1; D is unresolved. Trimming stripped 5 bases from V and 6 bases from J, with 11 bases between. CDR3 length: 13 amino acids. Germline CDR1 is LNHDA and CDR2 is SQIVND (reference sequence). The CDR3 DNA reads as TGTGCCAGTAGTCCCAACCGGTTCAATGAGCAGTTCTTC. Its protein product is CASSPNRFNEQFF.

This clone was seen only a few times. The chain employs TRBV27 and TRBJ2-5, with 11 bases matching TRBD2. J lost 11 bases, V lost 4 bases, and 15 bases had no gene match. Germline loops: CDR1 MNHEY, CDR2 SMNVEV (reference sequence). The CDR3 has 16 residues. Written as DNA, the CDR3 is TGTGCCAGCAGTTCGGCCAGTAGCGGGAGGGCTAGGGAGCAGTACTTC. Its protein is CASSSASSGRAREQYF.

The rearrangement links TRBV11-2 to TRBJ1-6; 7 bases align to TRBD1. CDR1 and CDR2 (germline): SGHAT, FQNNGV. CDR3 length equals 16 residues. V shed 2 bases, J shed 7 bases, and the junction held 8 bases outside the gene matches. The CDR3 nucleotides are TGTGCCAGCAGCTTATCCTCCGGGACAGCGAATTCACCCCTCCACTTT. It translates to CASSLSSGTANSPLHF.

The chain combines TRBV18 with TRBJ2-5; D possibly corresponds to TRBD1 (6 bases). The end of the DNA aligns better with TRBJ2-7, so the J call may be wrong. The V gene's germline CDR1 is KGHSH and CDR2 LQKENI. This CDR3 is built from 14 residues. This CDR3 reads CASSPGTLYYEQYF. In nucleotides, the CDR3 is TGTGCCAGCTCCCCCGGGACACTTTACTACGAGCAGTACTTC.

The V call is TRBV5-1, the J call TRBJ1-2; D unresolved. The CDR3 runs 14 residues. Germline CDR1 and CDR2: SGHRS and YFSETQ. V was pared by 0 bases and J by 5 bases, with 11 bases between. The CDR3, as DNA: TGCGCCAGCAGCTTGGCCCAAAGCTCTTATGGCTACACCTTC. It codes for CASSLAQSSYGYTF. Full variable domain (remainder filled in from reference TRBV5-1 and TRBJ1-2): KAGVTQTPRYLIKTRGQQVTLSCSPISGHRSVSWYQQTPGQGLQFLFEYFSETQRNKGNFPGRFSGRQFSNSRSEMNVSTLELGDSALYLCASSLAQSSYGYTFGSGTRLTVV.

The J gene is TRBJ1-1, the V gene TRBV7-6; TRBD1 matches at 7 bases. CDR1 and CDR2 from the germline V gene are SGHVS and FNYEAQ. The junction had 11 bases not matched to a gene; V was cut back by 3 bases and J by 4 bases. This CDR3 is built from 16 residues. The CDR3 bases are TGTGCCAGCAGCTTTTCGGCAGGGGGATTTGGCACTGAAGCTTTCTTT. This translates into CASSFSAGGFGTEAFF.

CDR3 sequence reads: CASSSKGVSVDTQYF. The CDR3 nucleotides read TGTGCCAGCAGCTCGAAGGGGGTGAGCGTGGATACGCAGTATTTT. V gene TRBV7-2 combines with J gene TRBJ2-3, with D possibly matching TRBD1 (6 bases). This CDR3 is 15 amino acids long. CDR1 and CDR2 (germline): SGHTA, FQGNSA. Between the trimmed V and J ends, which lost 4 bases and 6 bases, there was a span of 17 bases.

The V gene is TRBV6-5, the J gene TRBJ2-7; 8 nucleotides align to TRBD1. V shed 2 bases and J 3 bases; nucleotides not matched to a gene: 6. The CDR3 runs to 15 residues. CDR1 MNHEY and CDR2 SVGAGI come from the germline V gene. DNA for the CDR3: TGTGCCAGCAGTTACATCAGGGGGCAAAACTACGAGCAGTACTTC. It yields the protein CASSYIRGQNYEQYF.

This sequence joins TRBV30 and TRBJ2-5; 8 bases are a match to TRBD2. Germline V gene sequence: CDR1 GTSNPN, CDR2 SVGIG (reference sequence). CDR3 size: 15 residues. The J segment lost 5 bases and the V segment lost 2 bases, leaving 10 bases of the junction unmatched. The CDR3 DNA reads TGTGCCTGGAGTTCTCCCGGGACTAGTCGCGAGACCCAGTACTTC. Translated: CAWSSPGTSRETQYF.

The gene calls are TRBV16 and TRBJ1-3, with D unresolved. Looked up from germline, CDR1 is KGHSY and CDR2 is FQNENV. The CDR3 is 17 amino acids. The V end was cut by 1 base, the J end by 0 bases, with 13 bases between. CDR3 sequence reads: CASSQYPTGISGNTIYF. CDR3 nucleotide sequence: TGTGCCAGCAGCCAATACCCTACCGGGATCTCTGGAAACACCATATATTTT. Full variable domain (remainder filled in from reference TRBV16 and TRBJ1-3): GEEVAQTPKHLVRGEGQKAKLYCAPIKGHSYVFWYQQVLKNEFKFLISFQNENVFDETGMPKERFSAKCLPNSPCSLEIQATKLEDSAVYFCASSQYPTGISGNTIYFGEGSWLTVV.

This chain uses TRBV6-1 with TRBJ1-1; no clear D gene. Trimming removed 7 bases from V and 1 base from J, with 16 bases in between. Germline V CDR1 and CDR2: MNHNS, SASEGT. This CDR3 is 15 amino acids long. CDR3 DNA: TGTGCCAGCACCCTTTTGCGCGGCAGGAACACTGAAGCTTTCTTT. Translated, it gives CASTLLRGRNTEAFF.

The V and J genes are TRBV5-6 and TRBJ2-6, with 10 bases that match TRBD1. The J segment lost 3 bases and the V segment lost 3 bases, leaving 12 bases of the junction unmatched. This CDR3 is 19 amino acids long. Per the germline V gene, CDR1 is SGHDT and CDR2 is YYEEEE. In DNA form, the CDR3 reads TGTGCCAGCAGCTCGCCGGGACAGGGGACTCTAGGTGGGGCCAACGTCCTGACTTTC. Translation: CASSSPGQGTLGGANVLTF.

This clone was counted a few times. The rearrangement uses TRBV7-9 and TRBJ2-7, with 9 bases fitting TRBD1. The CDR3 covers 14 residues. Germline V gives CDR1 SEHNR, CDR2 FQNEAQ (reference sequence). The junction had 7 bases not matched to a gene; V was cut back by 5 bases and J by 5 bases. DNA for the CDR3: TGTGCCAGCAGCGCCCAACAGGGGGCTCACGAGCAGTACTTC. It encodes CASSAQQGAHEQYF. The variable domain in full, with the rest retrieved from reference TRBV7-9 and TRBJ2-7, is DTGVSQNPRHKITKRGQNVTFRCDPISEHNRLYWYRQTLGQGPEFLTYFQNEAQLEKSRLLSDRFSAERPKGSFSTLEIQRTEQGDSAMYLCASSAQQGAHEQYFGPGTRLTVT.